The 2 T cell receptor beta chains in this list originate from one sample, sequenced in a study of cytomegalovirus exposure and HLA in healthy donors. Primers for the PCR totalled 60 Vbeta and 13 Jbeta. Measured with immunoSEQ multiplex PCR; TCRdb has only the in-frame clones, and not every one. Of approximately 110,000 clones in the sample, over 15% were seen once. Sequenced: PBMCs. These receptors came from a woman aged 18-29 years in good health and CMV-seronegative.

This clone showed up just a few times. The chain couples TRBV6-6 to TRBJ2-1; D is possibly TRBD1 (6 bases). Germline CDR1 reads MNHNY; CDR2 reads SVGAGI (reference sequence). V was shortened by 7 bases and J by 1 base, with 17 bases between the two germline ends. The CDR3 has 16 residues. Here the CDR3 DNA reads TGTGCCAGCACCTCGCTGGGGACAACTTCCTACAATGAGCAGTTCTTC. Protein: CASTSLGTTSYNEQFF.

The V gene is TRBV2, the J gene TRBJ1-4; TRBD1 agrees at 8 bases. The CDR3 is 14 amino acids. J lost 10 bases, V lost 6 bases, and 10 bases had no gene match. Germline-derived CDR1 and CDR2 are SNHLY and FYNNEI. The CDR3 DNA reads TGTGCCAGCAGGGGCTTGACAGGGGAAGGAAAACTGTTTTTT. It is translated as CASRGLTGEGKLFF.